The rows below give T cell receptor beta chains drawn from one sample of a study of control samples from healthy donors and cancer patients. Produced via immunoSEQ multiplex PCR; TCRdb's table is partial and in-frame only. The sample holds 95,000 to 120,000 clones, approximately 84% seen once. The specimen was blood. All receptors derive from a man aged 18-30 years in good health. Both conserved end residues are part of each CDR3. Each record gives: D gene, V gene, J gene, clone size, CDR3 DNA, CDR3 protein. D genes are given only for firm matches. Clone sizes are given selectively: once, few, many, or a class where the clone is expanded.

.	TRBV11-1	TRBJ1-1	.	TGTGCCAGCAGCTTAGCGAGGGGGGCCGCCGCTGAAGCTTTCTTT	CASSLARGAAAEAFF
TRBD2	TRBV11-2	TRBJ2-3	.	TGTGCCAGCAGCTCGTCGCGCGGGGGGGGGACAGATACGCAGTATTTT	CASSSSRGGGTDTQYF
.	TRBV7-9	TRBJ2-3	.	TGTGCCAGCAGCTTCAAGGGGCCCGAAAGCACAGATACGCAGTATTTT	CASSFKGPESTDTQYF
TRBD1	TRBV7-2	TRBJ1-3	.	TGTGCCAGCAGCTCGACAGGGATTGGAGACACCATATATTTT	CASSSTGIGDTIYF
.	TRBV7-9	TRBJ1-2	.	TGTGCCAGCAGAGAGACAAGCGGCGGCTACACCTTC	CASRETSGGYTF
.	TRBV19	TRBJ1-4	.	TGTGCCAGTAGCCCCGTCAGCGTCAACGGTGAAAAACTGTTTTTT	CASSPVSVNGEKLFF
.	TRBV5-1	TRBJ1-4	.	TGCGCCAGCAGCTTGGACGGGACACCTAATGAAAAACTGTTTTTT	CASSLDGTPNEKLFF
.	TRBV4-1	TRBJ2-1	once	TGCGCCAGCAGCCAAGAGGAGGGTTCCTACAATGAGCAGTTCTTC	CASSQEEGSYNEQFF
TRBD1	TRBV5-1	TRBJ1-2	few	TGCGCCAGCAGCTCGACAGGGGTCTATGGCTACACCTTC	CASSSTGVYGYTF
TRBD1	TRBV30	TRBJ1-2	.	TGTGCCTGGAGCGCAACAGGGGGGGGCTACACCTTC	CAWSATGGGYTF
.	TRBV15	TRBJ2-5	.	TGTGCCACCAGCGGATCCACGAGGGGGGTAAGTAGGGAGACCCAGTACTTC	CATSGSTRGVSRETQYF
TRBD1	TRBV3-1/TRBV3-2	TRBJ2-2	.	TGTGCCAGCAGCCAAGGGGGGCAGGGGGTACCCGGGGAGCTGTTTTTT	CASSQGGQGVPGELFF
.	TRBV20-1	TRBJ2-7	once	TGCAGTGCAAGGGATAGCTACGAGCAGTACTTC	CSARDSYEQYF
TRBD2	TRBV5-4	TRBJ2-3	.	TGTGCCAGCAGCCTTCAGCGGGGGGGCCTTGGCACAGATACGCAGTATTTT	CASSLQRGGLGTDTQYF
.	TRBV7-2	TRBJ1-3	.	TGTGCCAGCAGCTTTCCCCCCGGAAACACCATATATTTT	CASSFPPGNTIYF
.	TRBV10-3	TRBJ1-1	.	TGTGCCATCGGGACAAACACTGAAGCTTTCTTT	CAIGTNTEAFF
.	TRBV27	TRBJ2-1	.	TGTGCCAGCAGTTTAATAACAGGGTGGGAGCAGTTCTTC	CASSLITGWEQFF
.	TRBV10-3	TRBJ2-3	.	TGTGCCATCGGAAAGGACAGTAACACAGATACGCAGTATTTT	CAIGKDSNTDTQYF
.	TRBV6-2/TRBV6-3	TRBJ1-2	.	TGTGCCAGCAGTACCCCGGGAGGGTATGGCTACACCTTC	CASSTPGGYGYTF
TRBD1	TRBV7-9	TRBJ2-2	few	TGTGCCAGCAGCACAGACAGGGGGATGGCCGGGGAGCTGTTTTTT	CASSTDRGMAGELFF
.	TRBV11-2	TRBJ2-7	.	TGTGCCAGCAGCTTTATCACCGGGGTGGGCGAGCAGTACTTC	CASSFITGVGEQYF
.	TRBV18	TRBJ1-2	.	TGTGCCAGCTTCACTAGCCCTAACTATGGCTACACCTTC	CASFTSPNYGYTF
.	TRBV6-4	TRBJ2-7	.	TGTGCCAGCAGTGACGGGTACCAACTCTACGAGCAGTACTTC	CASSDGYQLYEQYF
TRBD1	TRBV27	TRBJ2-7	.	TGTGCCAGCAGTTTCGGGACAGGTGGCTACGAGCAGTACTTC	CASSFGTGGYEQYF
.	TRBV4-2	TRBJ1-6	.	TGTGCCAGCAGCCCGGCGTGGGGAGCCCCACCCCTCCACTTT	CASSPAWGAPPLHF
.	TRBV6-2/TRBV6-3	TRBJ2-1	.	TGTGCCAGCAGTTACGGGCAGGGGTTCAGGACTGAGCAGTTCTTC	CASSYGQGFRTEQFF
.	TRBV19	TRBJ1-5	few	TGTGCCAGTAGTATACGGGGAAATCAGCCCCAGCATTTT	CASSIRGNQPQHF
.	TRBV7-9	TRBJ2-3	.	TGTGCCAGCAGTATACCTCCGTCGAGGGGCCCAGATACGCAGTATTTT	CASSIPPSRGPDTQYF
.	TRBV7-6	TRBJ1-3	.	TGTGCCAGCAGTAGCGAGACAGGTCGTTCTGGAAACACCATATATTTT	CASSSETGRSGNTIYF
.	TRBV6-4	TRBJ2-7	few	TGTGCCGGTTGTCGAGGACATTTTTACGAGCAGTACTTC	CAGCRGHFYEQYF
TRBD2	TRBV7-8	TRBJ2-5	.	TGTGCCAGCAGCTTACTAGCGGGGGGGCCGGGGGAGACCCAGTACTTC	CASSLLAGGPGETQYF
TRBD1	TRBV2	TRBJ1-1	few	TGTGCCAGCAGTTCAGGGGGGAACACTGAAGCTTTCTTT	CASSSGGNTEAFF
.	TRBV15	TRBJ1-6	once	TGTGCCACCAGCAGGGACGATAGAGGGGTAAAAGGTTCACCCCTCCACTTT	CATSRDDRGVKGSPLHF
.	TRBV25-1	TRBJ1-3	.	TGTGCCAGCAGTGAGCGTAAGAGGTCTGGAAACACCATATATTTT	CASSERKRSGNTIYF
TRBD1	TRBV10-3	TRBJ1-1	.	TGTGCCATCAGTGAGAGGGGGCGCGAAGCTTTCTTT	CAISERGREAFF
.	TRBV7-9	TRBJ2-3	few	TGTGCCAGCAGCTTAGGGGGCTCTCCCCCCCGCGATACGCAGTATTTT	CASSLGGSPPRDTQYF
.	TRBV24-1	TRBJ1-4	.	TGTGCCACCAGTGATTGCGGAGTCTTCGGAGATGAAAAACTGTTTTTT	CATSDCGVFGDEKLFF
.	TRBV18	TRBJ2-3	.	TGTGCCAGCTCACCACCTAGCACAGATACGCAGTATTTT	CASSPPSTDTQYF
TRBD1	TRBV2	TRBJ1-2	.	TGTGCCAGTAGGGGACAGGGCTGGCGCTACACCTTC	CASRGQGWRYTF
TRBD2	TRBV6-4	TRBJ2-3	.	TGTGCCAGCAGACCCACTAGCGGACCTAGCACAGATACGCAGTATTTT	CASRPTSGPSTDTQYF
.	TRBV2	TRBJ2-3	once	TGTGCCAGCCATTGGACAGGGTCGCGGGGGGGCACAGATACGCAGTATTTT	CASHWTGSRGGTDTQYF
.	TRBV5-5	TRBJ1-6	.	TGTGCCAGTACCCTGGACAGTCTAAATAATTCACCCCTCCACTTT	CASTLDSLNNSPLHF
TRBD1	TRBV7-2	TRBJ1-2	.	TGTGCCAGCAGCTCAGGCAGGGGGCGGTATGGCTACACCTTC	CASSSGRGRYGYTF
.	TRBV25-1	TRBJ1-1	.	TGTGCCAGCAGTGAAGGAGGGAAAGGCAGCCACACTGAAGCTTTCTTT	CASSEGGKGSHTEAFF